Listed below are T cell receptor beta chains from one sample, sequenced in a study of blood T cells in healthy people across ages. From the 5' RACE reads, TCRdb called clonotypes with MiXCR, one entry per CDR3 protein. The repertoire holds more than 650,000 distinct CDR3 sequences, with more than 25% as singletons. These data also formed part of another study, on T cells of mothers and their children.

Sequencing was done on a sample of blood. The source is a boy younger than 18 in good health. Both conserved end residues are part of each CDR3. Each record gives: J gene, V gene, CDR3 protein.

>TRBJ2-3|TRBV6-1
CASNRLGTAGDTQYF
>TRBJ2-5|TRBV6-4
CASSVCRDRGRRETQYF
>TRBJ1-2|TRBV27
CASSLSQGSVYYGYTF
>TRBJ2-5|TRBV10-3
CATSDRAETQYF
>.|TRBV20-1
CSAPGSGGLYNEQFF
>TRBJ2-4|TRBV6-2/TRBV6-3
CASSYPGLPPLKNIQYF
>TRBJ1-2|TRBV7-3
CASSLGGVKNGYTF
>TRBJ2-7|TRBV6-2/TRBV6-3
CASSYDTSGDYEQYF
>TRBJ1-5|TRBV12-3/TRBV12-4
CASSFWVGQGDQPQHF
>TRBJ1-2|TRBV5-1
CASSRILGGRGYGYTF
>TRBJ2-7|TRBV28
CTSRSTSGGNYEQYF
>TRBJ1-4|TRBV27
CASSPRWGPTTNEKLFF
>TRBJ1-2|TRBV27
CASSPYRDRVPNYGYTF
>TRBJ2-7|TRBV10-2
CASSSGGGRGTYEQYF
>TRBJ1-6|TRBV2
CASSDLGGAGSPLHF
>TRBJ1-2|TRBV28
CASSFIHRDLSGGYTF
>TRBJ1-6|TRBV27
CASSLTQNVSPLHF
>TRBJ1-6|TRBV2
CASSPQQGTPSPLHF
>TRBJ2-5|TRBV5-1
CASSPVTMGAQYF
>.|TRBV12-3/TRBV12-4
CASNWGQGGTYEQYF
>TRBJ2-1|TRBV7-6
CASSLGAAGSFEQFF
>TRBJ2-7|TRBV18
CASSPPTELSYEQYF
>TRBJ2-7|TRBV29-1
CSVGTAPYEQYF
>TRBJ2-7|TRBV11-2
CASSSYREHEQYF
>TRBJ1-1|TRBV7-9
CASSSSLRDGNTEAFF
>TRBJ2-5|TRBV7-8
CASSLSVRRETQYF
>TRBJ1-6|TRBV10-3
CAISGTPNSPLHF